This TCR beta chain originates from a study of CD8 T cells in Susac syndrome (dated by TCRdb to the late 2010s). Describing the broader study: Of the Susac syndrome patients who were sequenced, roughly 6 had clinically active disease and roughly eight were in clinical remission. Susac syndrome patients were therapy-naive, on corticosteroids (some also receiving IVIg), or on IVIg alone at blood withdrawal. Repertoire sequencing was used to test whether CD8+ T cell activation and differentiation in Susac syndrome was antigen driven. The study compared CD8+ T cell repertoire clonality among roughly 12 healthy donors, 14 Susac syndrome patients and about 16 multiple sclerosis patients. Results and caveats for the whole study, not just this receptor: The number of individuals in the TCR sequencing and HLA analysis was recognized as being relatively small. Approximately 17 Susac-specific public clones were identified in the total CD8+ repertoire, and four to six Susac-specific public clones were identified in the CD8+ TEMRA repertoire. CD8+ repertoires in Susac syndrome showed clonal expansion, which was highest in CD8+ TEMRA cells and was greater in clinically active patients than in remitting patients.

Peripheral blood CD8+ and CD4+ T cells from healthy donors, Susac syndrome patients and multiple sclerosis patients were profiled using high-throughput TCR beta sequencing. The Susac syndrome patients fulfilled recently defined diagnostic criteria for definite or probable disease. Bulk CD8+ and CD4+ T cells were purified magnetically by negative isolation, whereas CD8+ TEMRA cells were enriched by FACS. Blood was drawn into EDTA tubes, processed within 24 hours, and PBMCs were isolated by density gradient centrifugation. PBMCs intended for TCR sequencing were frozen in liquid nitrogen and were later thawed in a 37 degrees C water bath. A purity of at least 90% was achieved for sorted or isolated CD4+, CD8+ and CD8+ TEMRA cells. RNA was extracted using the RNeasy kit, and roughly 0.5 to 1 ug of the RNA was reverse transcribed with random hexamers. The immunoSEQ multiplex PCR assay, covering 54 Vbeta and 13 Jbeta segments, was used to amplify TCR beta CDR3 regions. To correct PCR amplification bias, a synthetic template baseline was used for both primer optimization and computational correction. The study's processing was this. Reads were assigned to V, D and J genes according to IMGT and analyzed in immunoSEQ Analyzer, with only productive sequences retained. To calculate clonality, Shannon entropy was normalized by log2 of the number of productive unique sequences and then subtracted from one. For each patient and control, public and private clones were evaluated among the 100 most prevalent clones. A clone was defined as Susac-specific if it was absent from the healthy and MS cohorts, from about a thousand published viral clones and from other ImmuneACCESS disease sequences. TCRdb cleaned the public reads at Q25 with fastp, built clones with MiXCR and kept in-frame beta chains. Each CDR3 protein appears once, grouped with its most common genes and DNA. These V and J calls derive from TCRdb rather than the authors' analysis. The sample table shows about 90,000 distinct CDR3 sequences, and 96% are seen once. The ten largest clonotypes hold 0.55% to 0.75% of the sample.

V drops 4 bases and J drops 9 bases, leaving 23 bases in between. The germline V gene yields SGDLS for CDR1 and YYNGEE for CDR2. From cysteine to phenylalanine, the CDR3 is 16 amino acids long. Solely the CDR3 DNA is kept, with 48 bases framed from the first base. With respect to this clonotype: Its antigen is currently not known. Within one base of it there is no much larger clone, and no base qualities were kept.

This clonotype was sampled from a human donor with Susac syndrome. The chain was built from TRBV9 and TRBJ2-1; the D segment may tentatively be TRBD1 or TRBD2, each giving 5 matched bases. What was sequenced was CD8+ T cells from PBMCs. The CDR3 reads CASSHRRDGESGEQFF. The nucleotide sequence reads TGTGCCAGCAGCCACCGCCGGGACGGTGAGAGTGGTGAGCAGTTCTTC.